The 6 T cell receptor beta chains reported below all come from one sample, sequenced in a study of cytomegalovirus exposure and HLA in healthy donors. PCR primers comprised 60 Vbeta and 13 Jbeta primers. Some clones are missing from TCRdb's copy, which holds only in-frame ones; the method was immunoSEQ multiplex PCR. Counted here are under 200,000 clones, 77% occurring once; the ten biggest clones make up about 1.5%. Sequencing input: PBMCs. The origin of the receptors is a woman in her 30s in good health and CMV-seronegative.

This chain uses TRBV18 with TRBJ1-5; no clear D. Trimming pared 1 base from V and 0 bases from J, leaving 16 bases between. The CDR3 extends over 18 amino acids. Per germline, CDR1 KGHSH and CDR2 LQKENI. This CDR3 reads CASSPLRVPFYSNQPQHF. CDR3 coding DNA: TGTGCCAGCTCACCACTACGGGTCCCCTTTTATAGCAATCAGCCCCAGCATTTT.

This chain links TRBV5-1 with TRBJ1-3, with 9 positions matching TRBD1. J lost 5 bases, V lost 1 base, and 7 bases had no gene match. The CDR3 length is 16 residues. Looked up from germline, CDR1 is SGHRS and CDR2 is YFSETQ. The CDR3 here is CASSLTGQGGRNTIYF. The CDR3 DNA sequence: TGCGCCAGCAGCTTGACGGGACAGGGAGGACGAAACACCATATATTTT.

The chain couples TRBV6-1 to TRBJ1-3; no definite D call. Germline V gives CDR1 MNHNS, CDR2 SASEGT. CDR3 size: 13 residues. V was cut by 3 bases and J by 0 bases, with 3 bases left in between. The CDR3 protein is CASSDISGNTIYF. Written as DNA, the CDR3 is TGTGCCAGCAGTGACATCTCTGGAAACACCATATATTTT.

The chain is built from TRBV21-1 and TRBJ2-7; TRBD2, as called in the table, went unchecked against the DNA. TRBV21-1 is labeled a pseudogene. The CDR3 loop spans 20 amino acids. The CDR3 DNA sequence: TGTGCCAGCAGCAAAGACGCCCCTCACCTAGTCACCCTCCAAACCTACGAGCAGTACTTC. This encodes CASSKDAPHLVTLQTYEQYF.

This clone occurred once. This chain uses TRBV2 with TRBJ2-7, with a possible D match to TRBD2 (5 bases). Germline values: CDR1 SNHLY, CDR2 FYNNEI. V lost 0 bases and J 2 bases, leaving 17 bases between the germline ends. This CDR3 is 17 amino acids long. Here the CDR3 reads CASSEALGGRRAYEQYF. The CDR3 DNA reads as TGTGCCAGCAGTGAAGCGTTAGGAGGCAGGCGCGCCTACGAGCAGTACTTC.

The chain has TRBV19 and TRBJ2-3; TRBD2 agrees at 7 bases. CDR1 and CDR2 (germline): LNHDA, SQIVND (reference sequence). There are 11 residues in the CDR3. J gave up 12 bases and V 5 bases, and 5 bases lay outside the gene matches. The CDR3: CASSPGGFQYF. Written as DNA, the CDR3 is TGTGCCAGTAGTCCGGGGGGTTTCCAGTATTTT.